These T cell receptor beta chains were read from a single sample in a study of blood T cell repertoires in COVID-19. TCRdb's table, derived via immunoSEQ multiplex PCR, lists solely in-frame clones and lacks some. Of over 350,000 clones listed, roughly 85% were seen once; the top ten hold roughly 1.8%. Sample: PBMCs or T cells enriched from blood (not recorded which). Receptors were obtained from a woman aged 18-29 years with acute COVID-19. Each CDR3 is given with its conserved first and last residue. Fields, in order: V gene, clone size, D gene, CDR3 length, J gene, CDR3 DNA, CDR3 protein. D genes are given only for firm matches. Clone size appears in some rows only: once, few, many, or a class for an expanded clone.

TRBV27,.,.,12,TRBJ2-7,TGTGCCAGCAGTCCGCAGGGGTACGAGCAGTACTTC,CASSPQGYEQYF
TRBV7-2,.,TRBD1,16,TRBJ1-2,TGTGCCAGCAGCTCAGGACAGGGAATTGCTCGCTATGGCTACACCTTC,CASSSGQGIARYGYTF
TRBV28,few,.,11,TRBJ2-5,TGTGCCAGCCTCTTCCAAGAGACCCAGTACTTC,CASLFQETQYF
TRBV2,.,.,14,TRBJ1-4,TGTGCCAGCAGTCACAGATCAACTAATGAAAAACTGTTTTTT,CASSHRSTNEKLFF
TRBV10-3,few,TRBD1,17,TRBJ1-4,TGTGCCATCAGTGAGTCTGGACAGGCTGCAACTAATGAAAAACTGTTTTTT,CAISESGQAATNEKLFF
TRBV7-9,.,TRBD2,15,TRBJ2-7,TGTGCCAGCAGCTGGACTAGCGGGGGGTCCTACGAGCAGTACTTC,CASSWTSGGSYEQYF
TRBV5-4,.,TRBD1,16,TRBJ1-1,TGTGCCAGCAGACGGGGGACAGGGGCTCAGAACACTGAAGCTTTCTTT,CASRRGTGAQNTEAFF
TRBV5-1,.,TRBD1,16,TRBJ2-5,TGCGCCAGCAGCTTGCGGGGACAGGGGCACCAAGAGACCCAGTACTTC,CASSLRGQGHQETQYF
TRBV5-1,many,.,15,TRBJ1-1,TGCGCCAGCAGCTTGAGTCGGGTTTCCGGCCCTGAAGCTTTCTTT,CASSLSRVSGPEAFF
TRBV2,.,.,11,TRBJ2-7,TGTGCCAGCAGTGAAACATACGAGCAGTACTTC,CASSETYEQYF
TRBV3-1/TRBV3-2,.,.,14,TRBJ2-3,TGTGCCAGCAGCCAAGGTCTGTTCACAGATACGCAGTATTTT,CASSQGLFTDTQYF
TRBV19,.,.,14,TRBJ2-7,TGTGCCAGTAGTACCCAGGGAAGCCCCTACGAGCAGTACTTC,CASSTQGSPYEQYF
TRBV5-1,.,TRBD1,14,TRBJ2-5,TGCGCCAGCAGCGTACAGGGGGCTGGGGAGACCCAGTACTTC,CASSVQGAGETQYF
TRBV25-1,.,.,13,TRBJ2-7,TGTGCCAGCACTGACGGGAGTTTCGACGAGCAGTACTTC,CASTDGSFDEQYF
TRBV5-5,once,.,15,TRBJ1-5,TGTGCCAGCAGCTTGGGGGCGCTGGGCAATCAGCCCCAGCATTTT,CASSLGALGNQPQHF
TRBV18,few,.,14,TRBJ1-2,TGTGCCAGCTCACCATCGTCCGGTGGGCTTGGCTACACCTTC,CASSPSSGGLGYTF
TRBV7-9,.,.,12,TRBJ2-1,TGTGCCAGCAGCCCGAGGGACAATGAGCAGTTCTTC,CASSPRDNEQFF
TRBV27,.,TRBD1,16,TRBJ1-1,TGTGCCAGCAGTTTATTGGGTTTTGACAGGGGTGCTGAAGCTTTCTTT,CASSLLGFDRGAEAFF
TRBV5-4,once,.,15,TRBJ2-1,TGTGCCAGCACTCCTGGGGGCCTACGGTCGGGTGAGCAGTTCTTC,CASTPGGLRSGEQFF
TRBV7-9,once,.,15,TRBJ2-7,TGTGCCAGCAGCTTAGCGCGGACAAGCACCTACGAGCAGTACTTC,CASSLARTSTYEQYF
TRBV6-5,.,.,13,TRBJ2-7,TGTGCCAGCAGTTACCAGGGCTCCCACGAGCAGTACTTC,CASSYQGSHEQYF
TRBV27,.,TRBD2,17,TRBJ2-1,TGTGCCAGCAGTGCAAGGAGGACTAGCGGGGACTACAATGAGCAGTTCTTC,CASSARRTSGDYNEQFF
TRBV5-6,.,.,12,TRBJ1-2,TGTGCCAGCAGTGAAGTTCGGGATGGCTACACCTTC,CASSEVRDGYTF
TRBV3-1/TRBV3-2,few,.,11,TRBJ2-7,TGTGCCAGCAGCTCTACCTACGAGCAGTACTTC,CASSSTYEQYF
TRBV7-8,.,TRBD1,15,TRBJ1-1,TGTGCCAGCAGCGCGACCGGGACAGGGTACACTGAAGCTTTCTTT,CASSATGTGYTEAFF
TRBV12-5,once,TRBD2,17,TRBJ2-1,TGTGCTAGTGGTTTGTCCTCGACTAGCGGGAGTTCCAATGAGCAGTTCTTC,CASGLSSTSGSSNEQFF
TRBV7-9,.,TRBD2,19,TRBJ2-1,TGTGCCAGCAGCTTAGGGGGACTAGCGGGAAACAGATACTACAATGAGCAGTTCTTC,CASSLGGLAGNRYYNEQFF
TRBV19,few,TRBD1,14,TRBJ1-5,TGTGCCAGTAGCGGACAGGGTTTGGGTCAGCCCCAGCATTTT,CASSGQGLGQPQHF
TRBV4-3,once,.,17,TRBJ2-3,TGCGCCAGCAGCCAAGAGCAGGGTATGACAAGCACAGATACGCAGTATTTT,CASSQEQGMTSTDTQYF
TRBV10-3,.,TRBD1,14,TRBJ2-5,TGTGCCATCAGAGCGGGACAGGGGATCGAGACCCAGTACTTC,CAIRAGQGIETQYF
TRBV9,few,.,11,TRBJ1-2,TGTGCCAGCCACAGTAACTATGGCTACACCTTC,CASHSNYGYTF
TRBV20-1,.,TRBD2,14,TRBJ2-5,TGCAGTGCCAGTCTAGCGGGGGGTGGCGAGACCCAGTACTTC,CSASLAGGGETQYF
TRBV28,.,.,13,TRBJ1-4,TGTGCCAGCACCGGCGCGGGTAATGAAAAACTGTTTTTT,CASTGAGNEKLFF
TRBV18,.,.,13,TRBJ1-1,TGTGCCAGCTCACCACCGTCAGGGCGCGGAGCTTTCTTT,CASSPPSGRGAFF
TRBV29-1,.,.,13,TRBJ1-2,TGCAGCGTTGATTCCCCGGGGGGCTATGGCTACACCTTC,CSVDSPGGYGYTF
TRBV7-8,.,TRBD1,15,TRBJ1-2,TGTGCCAGCAGCCCAAGGGGACAGGGGAACAATGGCTACACCTTC,CASSPRGQGNNGYTF
TRBV6-5,.,TRBD1,14,TRBJ2-7,TGTGCCAGCAGTACGGACAGGGGATTCTACGAGCAGTACTTC,CASSTDRGFYEQYF
TRBV19,.,.,13,TRBJ2-5,TGTGCCAGTAGTTCGGAGCCCTTTGAGACCCAGTACTTC,CASSSEPFETQYF
TRBV6-6,.,TRBD2,14,TRBJ2-1,TGTGCCACCACCGGGGGGGCCTCCTACAATGAGCAGTTCTTC,CATTGGASYNEQFF
TRBV11-3,.,TRBD1,15,TRBJ2-3,TGTGCCAGCAGCTCGGGACAGGGGGCCCCAGATACGCAGTATTTT,CASSSGQGAPDTQYF
TRBV2,.,.,15,TRBJ2-6,TGTGCCCCCCGGGGGATTAATTCTGGGGCCAACGTCCTGACTTTC,CAPRGINSGANVLTF
TRBV9,.,TRBD1,14,TRBJ1-2,TGTGCCAGCAGCGCGACAGGGGGGAGCTATGGCTACACCTTC,CASSATGGSYGYTF
TRBV28,.,.,17,TRBJ2-4,TGTGCCAGCTCCTCCGTGGGTAGCGCGCTAGCCAAAAACATTCAGTACTTC,CASSSVGSALAKNIQYF
TRBV9,.,TRBD1,13,TRBJ1-5,TGTGCCAGCAGCCGACAGGGGGATCAGCCCCAGCATTTT,CASSRQGDQPQHF
TRBV15,.,.,17,TRBJ2-7,TGTGCCACCAGCGAGACCCACGGGCGGGGCCTCTCCTACGAGCAGTACTTC,CATSETHGRGLSYEQYF
TRBV27,.,TRBD1,18,TRBJ1-2,TGTGCCAGCAGTTCTCCTCCGGGACAGGGAGGAGGTAGCTATGGCTACACCTTC,CASSSPPGQGGGSYGYTF
TRBV9,.,.,13,TRBJ1-3,TGTGCCAGCAGCGTCGGGACTCCCCACACCATATATTTT,CASSVGTPHTIYF
TRBV7-9,.,TRBD1,15,TRBJ1-4,TGTGCCAGCAGCTTAGGGGACAGGGCGTATGAAAAACTGTTTTTT,CASSLGDRAYEKLFF